Reported below is one T cell receptor beta chain. Sequencing used immunoSEQ multiplex PCR; TCRdb keeps in-frame clones, though not all of them. The sample lists under 120,000 clones; roughly 90% were seen once. This specimen belongs to a study of T cell changes during pregnancy in multiple sclerosis. Trimming took 1 base from V and 3 from J, leaving 9 bases between them. Germline CDR1 MGHRA, CDR2 YSYEKL. The CDR3 totals 14 residues. The source of this sequence is a female donor with multiple sclerosis, enrolled in a pregnancy study. This sequence joins TRBV4-1 and TRBJ1-2; TRBD1 might be the D (6 bases). The sample consisted of peripheral blood, taken after pregnancy. CDR3 in amino acids: CASSQGGGDYGYTF. The CDR3 nucleotides read TGCGCCAGCAGCCAAGGAGGGGGGGACTATGGCTACACCTTC.